This passage covers 27 T cell receptor beta chains from one sample sequenced in a study. Using its own MiXCR run on the 5' RACE reads, TCRdb lists one record per CDR3 protein. The data hold about 54,000 distinct CDR3 sequences, with about 15% observed a single time. Sequences were obtained from naive CD4+ T cells sorted from blood. Subset defined: naive CD4+ T cells, CD4+CD45RA+CD25-. These receptors were obtained from a female donor with breast cancer.

Comment on this clonotype: Given a much more abundant clone one base away, this may be a read error. The V gene is TRBV7-2, the J gene TRBJ2-3, with D perhaps matching TRBD2 (6 bases). Looked up from germline, CDR1 is SGHTA and CDR2 is FQGNSA. The V gene lost 1 base and the J gene lost 7 bases, with 15 bases spanning the gap. The CDR3 totals 15 residues. DNA for the CDR3: TGTGCCAGCAGCTTAGGTGGACTGGGAGGCAATACGCAGTATTTT. It encodes CASSLGGLGGNTQYF.

This clonotype appeared a few times. The rearrangement uses TRBV7-8 and TRBJ1-1; no clear D. The CDR3 has 17 residues. The V end lost 1 base, the J end lost 1 base, and 16 bases lay between the germline ends. Germline CDR1 SGHVS, CDR2 FQNEAQ. This chain's CDR3 is CASSLVPLRGWNTEAFF. CDR3 DNA: TGTGCCAGCAGCTTAGTCCCGTTGCGGGGATGGAACACTGAAGCTTTCTTT.

Points on this clonotype: A much larger clone differs by one base, so this may be a read error. The conserved phenylalanine or tryptophan normally closing the CDR3 is absent here, so this likely arose from a read error. This chain links TRBV5-1 with TRBJ2-5, with D perhaps matching TRBD2 (6 bases). Trimming took off 4 bases at V and 5 bases at J, with 12 bases between the two ends. The CDR3 sequence is 13 residues long. Per germline, CDR1 SGHRS and CDR2 YFSETQ. The CDR3 region has the DNA TGCGCCAGCAGCCCCGGGGGACCGGAGACCCAGTACCTC. Encoded protein: CASSPGGPETQYL.

Regarding this clonotype: One end of the junction is discordant with germline, which a read error may explain. The rearrangement uses TRBV5-1 and TRBJ2-7, with D unclear. The CDR3 length is 13 residues. Germline V gene data show CDR1 as SGHRS and CDR2 as YFSETQ. The CDR3 protein is CVSSPDETYEQYF. CDR3 nucleotides: TGCGTCAGCAGCCCCGATGAAACCTACGAGCAGTACTTC.

V is TRBV28 and J is TRBJ1-6, with D uncertain. In germline, CDR1 is MDHEN, CDR2 SYDVKM. Trimming removed 6 bases from V and 10 bases from J, with 19 bases in between. This CDR3 spans 15 amino acids. CDR3 nucleotides: TGTGCCAGCAGCTCGCCCCAGAACGCGGGGTCACCCCTCCACTTT. Residues: CASSSPQNAGSPLHF.

There are many counts of this clonotype. This chain connects TRBV10-3 to TRBJ2-3; 9 bases map to TRBD1. CDR1 and CDR2 (germline): ENHRY, SYGVKD. J was trimmed by 4 bases and V by 4 bases; bases with no gene match: 12. The CDR3 consists of 17 residues. The CDR3 here is CAISGQGVSTLADTQYF. CDR3 nucleotides: TGTGCCATCAGTGGACAGGGGGTCTCAACTCTCGCAGATACGCAGTATTTT.

In nucleotides, the CDR3 is TGTGCCAGCAGTCCGGGACTAGCGGGAGACTACAATGAGCAGTTCTTC. This codes for CASSPGLAGDYNEQFF. The chain combines TRBV6-6 with TRBJ2-1, with 14 bases that match TRBD2. The V gene's germline CDR1 is MNHNY and CDR2 SVGAGI (reference sequence). The ends lost 5 bases at V and 3 bases at J; junction bases unmatched: 3. This CDR3 region has 16 residues.

As to this clonotype: The junction shows a germline mismatch at one end, possibly a read error. V gene TRBV7-9 combines with J gene TRBJ2-4; 11 positions match TRBD2. The CDR3 covers 17 residues. The germline gives CDR1 SEHNR, CDR2 FQNEAQ (reference sequence). CDR3 sequence reads: CASSSTSGVGTKNIQYF. The DNA of the CDR3 is TGTGCCAGCAGCTCGACTAGCGGGGTCGGTACCAAAAACATCCAGTACTTC. Full variable domain (missing parts from reference TRBV7-9 and TRBJ2-4): DTGVSQNPRHKITKRGQNVTFRCDPISEHNRLYWYRQTLGQGPEFLTYFQNEAQLEKSRLLSDRFSAERPKGSFSTLEIQRTEQGDSAMYLCASSSTSGVGTKNIQYFGAGTRLSVL.

The chain is built from TRBV6-2 or TRBV6-3 and TRBJ2-7, with 11 bases aligning to TRBD1. CDR1 is MNHEY, CDR2 SVGEGT, per germline. The CDR3 consists of 14 residues. Losses at the gene ends were 8 bases for V and 3 bases for J; bases not matched to a gene: 6. The CDR3 DNA reads as TGTGCCAGCGCCAGGACAGGGGGCTTCTACGAGCAGTACTTC. The encoded protein is CASARTGGFYEQYF.

The chain combines TRBV5-1 with TRBJ1-1; D gene uncertain. V lost 0 bases and J 3 bases, leaving 9 bases between the germline ends. There are 14 residues in the CDR3. Germline V gene sequence: CDR1 SGHRS, CDR2 YFSETQ. The CDR3 protein is CASSLGGYDTEAFF. CDR3 sequence (DNA): TGCGCCAGCAGCTTGGGAGGGTACGACACTGAAGCTTTCTTT.

The sample holds many counts of this clonotype. V gene TRBV7-9 combines with J gene TRBJ2-7, with D perhaps TRBD1 (5 bases). The germline gives CDR1 SEHNR, CDR2 FQNEAQ (reference sequence). The CDR3 has 13 residues. V was cut by 5 bases and J by 2 bases, with 10 bases left in between. Here the CDR3 DNA reads TGTGCCAGCAGCCCTACGACAGCCTACGAGCAGTACTTC. As protein: CASSPTTAYEQYF.

This clonotype was detected a few times. The V call is TRBV5-1, the J call TRBJ2-2; 7 bases line up with TRBD1. CDR1 and CDR2 from the germline V gene are SGHRS and YFSETQ. The length of the CDR3 is 17 residues. The V segment lost 3 bases and the J segment 0 bases; nucleotides outside the gene matches: 8. The CDR3 region is CASSSMTGNANTGELFF. The CDR3 bases are TGCGCCAGCAGCTCCATGACAGGGAACGCGAACACCGGGGAGCTGTTTTTT.

On this clonotype: Given a much more abundant clone one base away, this may be a read error. The chain couples TRBV29-1 to TRBJ2-5; D may be TRBD1 (6 bases). Germline CDR1 SQVTM, CDR2 ANQGSEA. The CDR3 has 12 amino acids. CDR3 amino acids: CSSRDIQEAQYF. CDR3 DNA: TGCAGCAGCCGGGACATCCAAGAGGCCCAGTACTTC.

In this sample, this clonotype turned up a few times. The genes are TRBV20-1 and TRBJ2-7, with D possibly being TRBD2 (7 bases). Germline V gives CDR1 DFQATT, CDR2 SNEGSKA (reference sequence). V shed 0 bases and J shed 3 bases, with 18 bases lying between them. This CDR3 is built from 16 residues. The CDR3 DNA sequence: TGCAGTGCTAGAGATGAGGGCGAAAGGGGGGGCTACGAGCAGTACTTC. Residues: CSARDEGERGGYEQYF.

This clonotype has more than one count but fewer than ten. Germline and junction disagree at one end, which may indicate a read error. The J gene is TRBJ2-1, the V gene TRBV6-6, with TRBD2 matching over 7 bases. Germline-derived CDR1 and CDR2 are MNHNY and SVGAGI (reference sequence). The CDR3 has 12 amino acids. CDR3 sequence (DNA): TGTGCCAGCAGTCCGCGACTAGCATGGCCGCTCTTC. It is translated as CASSPRLAWPLF.

V usage is TRBV20-1 and J usage is TRBJ2-1; D uncertain. CDR3 length: 15 residues. Germline V gene data show CDR1 as DFQATT and CDR2 as SNEGSKA (reference sequence). Trimming took 2 bases from V and 3 from J, leaving 14 bases between them. The CDR3 DNA reads as TGCAGTGCTAGATCCCGTATTAGCAGCTACAATGAGCAGTTCTTC. Translating it yields CSARSRISSYNEQFF.

The CDR3 nucleotides are TGTGCCAGCAGTCACCCACGCGGGCTCCGAACTGAAGCTTTCTTT. Its translation is CASSHPRGLRTEAFF. The J gene is TRBJ1-1, the V gene TRBV6-6; no definite D call. The V gene lost 5 bases and the J gene lost 5 bases, with 18 bases spanning the gap. Germline CDR1 is MNHNY and CDR2 is SVGAGI (reference sequence). The CDR3 sequence is 15 residues long.

Only a few counts were recorded for this clonotype. V gene TRBV7-3 combines with J gene TRBJ2-2; D gene ambiguous. This CDR3 has 13 residues. Trimming took 1 base from V and 5 from J, leaving 5 bases between them. Germline CDR1 is SGHTA and CDR2 is FQGTGA. The CDR3 DNA sequence: TGTGCCAGCAGCTTAAGCCAAACCGGGGAGCTGTTTTTT. This codes for CASSLSQTGELFF.

V gene TRBV7-9 combines with J gene TRBJ1-1, with a possible D match to TRBD1 (5 bases). Trimming removed 6 bases from V and 0 bases from J, with 14 bases in between. The CDR3 has 15 residues. CDR1 and CDR2 (germline): SEHNR, FQNEAQ (reference sequence). Written as DNA, the CDR3 is TGTGCCAGCAGTCCCCCGGGACGTATGAACACTGAAGCTTTCTTT. Amino acid sequence: CASSPPGRMNTEAFF.

In this sample, this clonotype turned up a few times. V and J are TRBV4-1 and TRBJ2-5; 8 positions match TRBD1. Trimming took 0 bases from V and 5 from J; bases not matched to a gene: 17. This CDR3 spans 19 amino acids. Germline values: CDR1 MGHRA, CDR2 YSYEKL. Written as DNA, the CDR3 is TGCGCCAGCAGCCAAGATAAGCCCTTTCGCCAGGGGGCAGGGGAGACCCAGTACTTC. It is translated as CASSQDKPFRQGAGETQYF.

The gene calls are TRBV7-8 and TRBJ2-7; D not resolved. The V end was cut by 2 bases, the J end by 4 bases, with 12 bases between. Germline loops: CDR1 SGHVS, CDR2 FQNEAQ. The CDR3 covers 14 residues. The CDR3 sequence: CASSLQGRTYEQYF. The CDR3 DNA is TGTGCCAGCAGCTTACAAGGGCGCACATACGAGCAGTACTTC.

In its sample, this clonotype was seen many times. The chain carries TRBV6-2 or TRBV6-3 and TRBJ1-5, with D uncertain. CDR1 and CDR2 (germline): MNHEY, SVGEGT. The CDR3 sequence is 13 residues long. V lost 7 bases, J lost 1 base, and 8 bases lay in between. The CDR3 DNA sequence: TGTGCCAGCAATGAGGGAAGCAATCAGCCCCAGCATTTT. It is translated as CASNEGSNQPQHF.

The chain recombines TRBV20-1 with TRBJ2-3, with D possibly TRBD2 on 6 matching bases. Trimming left V 1 base short and J 5 bases short, with 13 bases between. This CDR3 has 14 amino acids. CDR1 and CDR2 from the germline V gene are DFQATT and SNEGSKA (reference sequence). Here the CDR3 DNA reads TGCAGTGCTAGAGTTACCTCCGGGGGAGATACGCAGTATTTT. This translates into CSARVTSGGDTQYF.

This clonotype was seen a few times. The J gene is TRBJ1-2, the V gene TRBV29-1, with D unclear. The ends were cut back, 0 bases at V and 5 bases at J, with 10 bases in the middle. The germline CDR1 and CDR2 sequences are SQVTM and ANQGSEA. The CDR3 runs 13 residues. The CDR3 DNA follows: TGCAGCGTTGAAGAGCACGGGAGATATGGCTACACCTTC. It codes for CSVEEHGRYGYTF.

In regard to this clonotype: This may come from a read error, since a much larger clone is one base off. The DNA of the CDR3 is TGTTCCAGCACGAGCGGGAGGGCCATCACAGATACGCAGTATTTT. Its protein product is CSSTSGRAITDTQYF. The V and J genes are TRBV2 and TRBJ2-3; 10 bases are a match to TRBD2. The CDR3 runs to 15 residues. CDR1 and CDR2 (germline): SNHLY, FYNNEI.

The chain employs TRBV12-3 or TRBV12-4 and TRBJ2-4; 8 bases agree with TRBD1. The CDR3 extends over 12 amino acids. The CDR3 reads CASTGGKNIQYF. DNA of the CDR3: TGTGCTTCAACAGGGGGCAAAAACATTCAGTACTTC.

J is TRBJ1-3 and V is TRBV20-1; TRBD1 might be the D (5 bases). The germline V gene has CDR1 DFQATT and CDR2 SNEGSKA (reference sequence). V dropped 7 bases and J dropped 6 bases, with 19 bases sitting between them. This CDR3 has 14 residues. DNA for the CDR3: TGCAGTGTAGGGGACGCCCTCGAAGTAAACACCATATATTTT. Translating gives CSVGDALEVNTIYF.